This TCR beta chain stems from a study of blood T cell repertoires in COVID-19. The wider study: Samples came from the United States, Italy and Spain, spanning acute and convalescent COVID-19. T cells, B-cell-depleted T cells, or PBMCs supplied cDNA or gDNA.

In the original processing: Scientists estimated how many nucleated cells there were by amplifying reference gene primers. Clones were read by immunoSEQ multiplex PCR, and TCRdb kept only the in-frame ones, dropping some. V and J calls and clone size follow that table, whereas D and trimming were derived from the DNA. The sample lists 150,000 or so clones; approximately 86% were seen once. With 6 bases clipped from V and 7 bases from J, the junction kept 9 bases outside the gene matches. The CDR3 spans 15 residues. The germline gives CDR1 MDHEN, CDR2 SYDVKM. The sequencing input was peripheral blood. This clonotype was obtained from a man in his fifties or sixties with acute or convalescent COVID-19. The chain uses TRBV28 and TRBJ1-3, with 10 positions matching TRBD1. The CDR3 sequence is CASRIPGQGRNTIYF. In DNA, the CDR3 is TGTGCCAGCAGGATTCCGGGACAGGGGAGGAACACCATATATTTT.